Below are 7 T cell receptor beta chains sequenced from a single sample in a study of OX40 agonist ivuxolimab in advanced cancers. Sequencing used immunoSEQ multiplex PCR; TCRdb keeps in-frame clones, though not all of them. The data hold tens of thousands of clones, with 80% to 85% observed a single time. This specimen consisted of CD4+ or CD8+ T cells sorted from blood, obtained in a trial of the OX40 agonist ivuxolimab. The source of these receptors is an adult with an advanced solid tumor such as melanoma, head and neck, liver or kidney cancer.

The chain recombines TRBV14 with TRBJ1-2, with 7 bases lining up with TRBD1. CDR1 is SGHDN, CDR2 FVKESK, per germline. Trimming removed 3 bases from V and 5 bases from J; junction bases left unmatched: 6. CDR3 length: 14 residues. The CDR3 coding sequence is TGTGCCAGCAGCCAGCACCAGGGGGAGTATGGCTACACCTTC. Translating gives CASSQHQGEYGYTF.

This chain links TRBV9 with TRBJ2-5, with D possibly being TRBD2 (7 bases). With 3 bases removed from V and 5 bases from J, the gap between germline ends came to 14 bases. Germline-derived CDR1 and CDR2 are SGDLS and YYNGEE. This CDR3 comprises 14 residues. CDR3 region: CASSGGGPGETQYF. DNA of the CDR3: TGTGCCAGCAGCGGCGGGGGCCCAGGGGAGACCCAGTACTTC.

This clone was seen only a few times. The chain couples TRBV18 to TRBJ1-4; D is ambiguous. CDR3 length: 15 amino acids. CDR1 KGHSH and CDR2 LQKENI come from the germline V gene. V lost 0 bases to trimming and J lost 4 bases, with 9 bases between them. CDR3 nucleotide sequence: TGTGCCAGCTCACCACCGGTTTCTGATAATGAAAAACTGTTTTTT. Its translation is CASSPPVSDNEKLFF.

This chain joins TRBV5-6 and TRBJ2-6; no firm D call. Trimming removed 3 bases from V and 0 bases from J, with 13 bases in between. The V gene's germline CDR1 is SGHDT and CDR2 YYEEEE. The CDR3 totals 17 residues. The chain's CDR3 is CASSSGVGGSGANVLTF. CDR3 bases: TGTGCCAGCAGCTCCGGAGTAGGCGGCTCTGGGGCCAACGTCCTGACTTTC. Complete variable domain (other parts from reference TRBV5-6 and TRBJ2-6): DAGVTQSPTHLIKTRGQQVTLRCSPKSGHDTVSWYQQALGQGPQFIFQYYEEEERQRGNFPDRFSGHQFPNYSSELNVNALLLGDSALYLCASSSGVGGSGANVLTFGAGSRLTVL.

In its sample, this clone was seen once. The chain couples TRBV5-6 to TRBJ1-1; D perhaps matches TRBD1 (5 bases). This CDR3 is 13 amino acids long. The V gene's germline CDR1 is SGHDT and CDR2 YYEEEE. Deletions cut 5 bases from V and 0 bases from J, with 8 bases between. The DNA of the CDR3 is TGTGCCAGCAGACGACAGATGAACACTGAAGCTTTCTTT. Its protein is CASRRQMNTEAFF.

The chain joins TRBV7-2 to TRBJ1-6; 7 bases are shared with TRBD1. Trimming took 4 bases from V and 6 from J; bases not matched to a gene: 6. CDR1 SGHTA and CDR2 FQGNSA come from the germline V gene. This CDR3 contains 15 residues. The CDR3 bases are TGTGCCAGCAGCTCTCCGACAGGGCGTAATTCACCCCTCCACTTT. Its protein is CASSSPTGRNSPLHF.

CDR3 protein: CASSQTGGAFYEQYF. In DNA, the CDR3 is TGTGCCAGCAGCCAGACAGGGGGGGCGTTCTACGAGCAGTACTTC. The chain recombines TRBV2 with TRBJ2-7, with 9 bases lining up with TRBD1. This CDR3 contains 15 residues. With V trimmed by 6 bases and J by 3 bases, 9 bases remained unmatched. Per germline, CDR1 SNHLY and CDR2 FYNNEI. Full variable domain (outside the CDR3, taken from reference TRBV2 and TRBJ2-7): EPEVTQTPSHQVTQMGQEVILRCVPISNHLYFYWYRQILGQKVEFLVSFYNNEISEKSEIFDDQFSVERPDGSNFTLKIRSTKLEDSAMYFCASSQTGGAFYEQYFGPGTRLTVT.